This T cell receptor beta chain comes out of a study of identical twins. TCRdb re-derived calls from the 5' RACE reads in MiXCR, one entry per CDR3 protein. This table holds some 630,000 distinct CDR3 sequences, 7.1% found once. This clonotype showed up just a few times. The same data also contributed to another study, on yellow fever vaccine responses in identical twins.

Sequences were obtained from PBMCs. This sequence originates from a woman aged 18-29 years in good health.

The CDR3 spells CSARWHGTPGNEQFF. The CDR3 DNA is TGCAGTGCTAGATGGCACGGAACCCCTGGGAATGAGCAGTTCTTC. The chain combines TRBV20-1 with TRBJ2-1, with D hard to call. Trimming took off 2 bases at V and 7 bases at J, with 18 bases between the two ends. The CDR3 runs to 15 residues. Germline loops: CDR1 DFQATT, CDR2 SNEGSKA (reference sequence).